The next 13 T cell receptor beta chains were all read from a single sample in a study of T cell changes during pregnancy in multiple sclerosis. TCRdb's table, derived via immunoSEQ multiplex PCR, lists solely in-frame clones and lacks some. This sample has about 23,000 clones, with more than 85% found just once. Sequences were derived from CD8+ T cells from peripheral blood mononuclear cells, sampled after pregnancy. These receptors were taken from a female donor with multiple sclerosis, enrolled in a pregnancy study.

The chain links TRBV5-1 to TRBJ2-7, with D tentatively TRBD2 (5 bases). The ends were cut back, 0 bases at V and 4 bases at J, with 20 bases in the middle. The CDR3 is 17 residues long. CDR1 is SGHRS, CDR2 YFSETQ, per germline. CDR3 coding DNA: TGCGCCAGCAGCTTGGGGTACCTAGGCGGGTTTAATTACGAGCAGTACTTC. As protein: CASSLGYLGGFNYEQYF.

This rearrangement joins TRBV9 to TRBJ1-2, with unresolved D. The CDR3 extends over 16 amino acids. With 0 bases removed from V and 5 bases from J, the gap between germline ends came to 17 bases. Germline V gene data show CDR1 as SGDLS and CDR2 as YYNGEE. CDR3 coding DNA: TGTGCCAGCAGCGTAGCTTTCCCCCACGGTAATTATGGCTACACCTTC. Amino acids: CASSVAFPHGNYGYTF.

This clone was counted once. The DNA for the CDR3 is TGTGCCAGCAGCGCTTGGGGAGGGGAGGAGCAGTACTTC. It encodes CASSAWGGEEQYF. This rearrangement joins TRBV5-6 to TRBJ2-7; 7 bases align to TRBD2. V lost 4 bases, J lost 7 bases, and 8 bases stayed unmatched. The germline CDR1 and CDR2 sequences are SGHDT and YYEEEE. The CDR3 sequence is 13 residues long.

This clone was found a few times. The chain joins TRBV11-2 to TRBJ2-7; 7 bases are shared with TRBD1. This CDR3 spans 17 amino acids. The trim removed 2 bases at V and 2 bases at J, leaving 12 bases unmatched. Germline V gene data show CDR1 as SGHAT and CDR2 as FQNNGV. The CDR3 loop is CASSLLPPQGPPYEQYF. The CDR3 nucleotides read TGTGCCAGCAGCTTACTACCTCCACAGGGGCCCCCCTACGAGCAGTACTTC.

This clone was seen only once. The chain couples TRBV5-6 to TRBJ1-2; possible D gene TRBD1, 5 bases. The V and J ends lost 0 bases and 4 bases respectively, with 10 bases between them. This CDR3 spans 14 amino acids. The germline gives CDR1 SGHDT, CDR2 YYEEEE. In nucleotides, the CDR3 is TGTGCCAGCAGCTTGGGACAGACCATCTATGGCTACACCTTC. Residues: CASSLGQTIYGYTF. The full variable domain, in which reference TRBV5-6 and TRBJ1-2 provide the parts outside the CDR3, is DAGVTQSPTHLIKTRGQQVTLRCSPKSGHDTVSWYQQALGQGPQFIFQYYEEEERQRGNFPDRFSGHQFPNYSSELNVNALLLGDSALYLCASSLGQTIYGYTFGSGTRLTVV.

V usage is TRBV19 and J usage is TRBJ1-1; D might be TRBD1 (6 bases). V was clipped by 1 base and J by 5 bases, with 11 bases between them. The length of the CDR3 is 14 residues. The V gene's germline CDR1 is LNHDA and CDR2 SQIVND (reference sequence). This CDR3 is CASSIGKGGTEAFF. The CDR3, as DNA: TGTGCCAGTAGTATAGGGAAGGGGGGGACTGAAGCTTTCTTT.

DNA of the CDR3: TGTGCCAGCAGTCGAAGACTAGCGGGAGTAATAGATACGCAGTATTTT. Its protein is CASSRRLAGVIDTQYF. V gene TRBV27 combines with J gene TRBJ2-3, with 12 bases fitting TRBD2. With 5 bases clipped from V and 5 bases from J, the junction kept 8 bases outside the gene matches. Germline assignment: CDR1 MNHEY and CDR2 SMNVEV (reference sequence). This CDR3 has 16 amino acids.

CDR3 region: CAISEGGDNYGYTF. CDR3 nucleotide sequence: TGTGCCATCAGTGAAGGGGGGGACAACTATGGCTACACCTTC. The chain carries TRBV10-3 and TRBJ1-2, with D possibly TRBD1 on 6 matching bases. Germline CDR1 reads ENHRY; CDR2 reads SYGVKD. This CDR3 has 14 residues. V shed 3 bases and J shed 2 bases, with 10 bases lying between them.

The CDR3 DNA follows: TGTGCCAGCAGTTGGGACAGGGGGGATGGCTACACCTTC. Protein sequence: CASSWDRGDGYTF. The chain couples TRBV6-6 to TRBJ1-2; TRBD1 matches at 11 bases. Germline values: CDR1 MNHNY, CDR2 SVGAGI (reference sequence). The CDR3 covers 13 residues. The ends lost 4 bases at V and 6 bases at J; junction bases unmatched: 1.

The chain links TRBV7-9 to TRBJ2-1; D possibly corresponds to TRBD1 (5 bases). The CDR3 contains 12 residues. V was pared by 5 bases and J by 9 bases, with 11 bases between. Germline values: CDR1 SEHNR, CDR2 FQNEAQ (reference sequence). The CDR3 DNA follows: TGTGCCAGCAGCGTACTCCAGGGTGAGCAGTTCTTC. This gives the protein CASSVLQGEQFF.

This chain links TRBV13 with TRBJ2-1; no clear D gene. The CDR3 totals 16 residues. Trimming left V 5 bases short and J 0 bases short, with 14 bases between. Per the germline V gene, CDR1 is PRHDT and CDR2 is FYEKMQ (reference sequence). The CDR3 sequence: CASSTPYEDSYNEQFF. The CDR3 DNA is TGTGCCAGCAGCACTCCCTACGAAGACTCCTACAATGAGCAGTTCTTC.

This clone was recorded only once. CDR3 sequence (DNA): TGTGCCAGCAGGGACCGGACTTCTAACAATGAGCAGTTCTTC. Translated: CASRDRTSNNEQFF. The chain employs TRBV5-5 and TRBJ2-1, with a weak D call TRBD2 (5 bases). This CDR3 is built from 14 residues. V was trimmed by 5 bases and J by 5 bases, leaving 14 bases between them. Germline CDR1 reads SGHKS; CDR2 reads YYEKEE (reference sequence). Full variable domain (missing parts from reference TRBV5-5 and TRBJ2-1): DAGVTQSPTHLIKTRGQQVTLRCSPISGHKSVSWYQQVLGQGPQFIFQYYEKEERGRGNFPDRFSARQFPNYSSELNVNALLLGDSALYLCASRDRTSNNEQFFGPGTRLTVL.

This clone was counted a single time. The chain employs TRBV27 and TRBJ2-7, with TRBD2 matching over 11 bases. V lost 4 bases, J lost 1 base, and 0 bases stayed unmatched. The CDR3 consists of 14 residues. Germline assignment: CDR1 MNHEY and CDR2 SMNVEV (reference sequence). CDR3: CASSWTSGSYEQYF. The CDR3, as DNA: TGTGCCAGCAGTTGGACTAGCGGGTCCTACGAGCAGTACTTC.